The TCR beta chain under discussion was sequenced for a study of identifying expanded T cells in peripheral blood. Germline V lookup: CDR1 LNHNV, CDR2 YYDKDF (reference sequence). The CDR3 is 13 amino acids. V lost 1 base, J lost 8 bases, and 11 bases lay in between. Note on this clone: Its specificity is not known.

General study findings and limits: About 1.2 clones differed between technical replicates, versus around 15 and 19 over time. Across healthy donors, higher total template counts meant significantly greater roughly 2-week count variance.

Collection occurred without any documented infections or immune events in donors. Sequencing used immunoSEQ multiplex PCR; TCRdb keeps in-frame clones, though not all of them. The sample carries 95,000 to 150,000 clones, over 65% recorded once. V is TRBV15 and J is TRBJ1-1; D not certain. This receptor was taken from a person between 18 and 75 years old in good health. The sequencing sample was made of blood. The CDR3 loop is CATSRVPGFEAFF. In nucleotides, the CDR3 is TGTGCCACCAGCAGAGTTCCGGGGTTCGAAGCTTTCTTT.